The 28 T cell receptor beta chains below come from one sample, sequenced in a study of blood T cells in healthy people across ages. Next came a second PCR, run for about 7 to 12 cycles, which used a sample-barcoded 5' primer along with a J-beta primer mix. TCRdb re-called the 5' RACE reads through MiXCR, storing one row per CDR3 protein. The table lists more than 750,000 distinct CDR3 sequences, about 29% of them singletons. The sample was also reused in another study, on T cells of mothers and their children.

Material: blood. These receptors originate from a woman in her thirties or forties in good health.

This clonotype appeared many times. The chain links TRBV10-3 to TRBJ1-2; D is perhaps TRBD1 (5 bases). This CDR3 comprises 14 residues. CDR1 and CDR2 from the germline V gene are ENHRY and SYGVKD. V was pared by 4 bases and J by 7 bases, with 16 bases between. In DNA form, the CDR3 reads TGTGCCATCAGTGTGAGTCTTCAGGGAGGTGGCTACACCTTC. Protein sequence: CAISVSLQGGGYTF.

This clonotype occurred a few times. This chain joins TRBV5-1 and TRBJ1-1; unclear D gene. V lost 0 bases and J lost 7, with 10 bases in between. The V gene's germline CDR1 is SGHRS and CDR2 YFSETQ. CDR3 length: 13 amino acids. The chain's CDR3 is CASSLAGQSEAFF. CDR3 sequence (DNA): TGCGCCAGCAGCTTGGCCGGGCAAAGTGAAGCTTTCTTT.

This clonotype was found a few times. The chain links TRBV7-3 to TRBJ1-2, with TRBD1 matching 9 bases. V trimming: 0 bases; J trimming: 8 bases; junction bases outside the gene matches: 7. The CDR3 runs to 15 residues. Germline CDR1 and CDR2: SGHTA and FQGTGA. The CDR3 reads CASSLTGQGLGGYTF. In DNA, the CDR3 is TGTGCCAGCAGCTTAACGGGACAGGGATTAGGCGGCTACACCTTC.

Concerning this clonotype: A clone one base away is much larger, so this may be a read error. CDR3 loop: CASSPQRGGGEQYF. The CDR3 DNA reads TGCGCCAGCAGCCCTCAGCGGGGGGGAGGCGAGCAGTACTTC. This chain links TRBV5-1 with TRBJ2-4, with TRBD2 identical over 10 bases. The J call is doubtful: the DNA matches TRBJ2-7 better. Germline lookup yields CDR1 SGHRS and CDR2 YFSETQ. The CDR3 is 14 amino acids.

This clonotype was recorded at least ten times. This rearrangement joins TRBV7-2 to TRBJ2-5, with TRBD2 identical over 11 bases. Germline trimming cut 5 bases from V and 2 bases from J; bases unmatched to any gene: 4. There are 15 residues in the CDR3. Germline V gene lookup returns CDR1 SGHTA and CDR2 FQGNSA. CDR3 residues: CASSLTSGEQETQYF. In DNA form, the CDR3 reads TGTGCCAGCAGCCTGACTAGCGGGGAACAAGAGACCCAGTACTTC. The full variable domain, completed using reference TRBV7-2 and TRBJ2-5, is GAGVSQSPSNKVTEKGKDVELRCDPISGHTALYWYRQSLGQGLEFLIYFQGNSAPDKSGLPSDRFSAERTGGSVSTLTIQRTQQEDSAVYLCASSLTSGEQETQYFGPGTRLLVL.

V and J are TRBV12-3 or TRBV12-4 and TRBJ2-1; 10 bases line up with TRBD1. The CDR3 is 14 residues long. V lost 6 bases to trimming and J lost 9 bases; unmatched junction nucleotides: 8. CDR3 bases: TGTGCCAGCAGCAGGGGACAGGGGCCAGGTGAGCAGTTCTTC. Its translation: CASSRGQGPGEQFF.

This clonotype has a handful of counts. This chain connects TRBV12-3 or TRBV12-4 to TRBJ1-1; 9 bases map to TRBD1. The V and J ends lost 6 bases and 0 bases, in that order; junction bases with no gene match: 11. The CDR3 is made up of 17 amino acids. Written as DNA, the CDR3 is TGTGCCAGCAGGCTCTGGACAGGGGTTAGCATGAACACTGAAGCTTTCTTT. Translating it yields CASRLWTGVSMNTEAFF.

The rearrangement links TRBV7-2 to TRBJ2-7; 8 nucleotides line up with TRBD1. Germline V gene data show CDR1 as SGHTA and CDR2 as FQGNSA. V lost 3 bases to trimming and J lost 0 bases; unmatched junction nucleotides: 4. The CDR3 consists of 15 residues. DNA of the CDR3: TGTGCCAGCAGCTTTGACAGGGGCGGCTCCTACGAGCAGTACTTC. It specifies CASSFDRGGSYEQYF.

This clonotype was seen a handful of times. The chain carries TRBV5-5 and TRBJ1-1, with D possibly TRBD1 on 5 matching bases. The CDR3 covers 14 residues. Between the trimmed V and J ends, which lost 4 bases and 3 bases, there was a span of 13 bases. Germline CDR1 SGHKS, CDR2 YYEKEE (reference sequence). The CDR3 here is CASSASGQHTEAFF. The CDR3 DNA sequence: TGTGCCAGCAGCGCCTCGGGGCAGCACACTGAAGCTTTCTTT.

The chain couples TRBV7-9 to TRBJ1-2; no reliable D call. Germline lookup yields CDR1 SEHNR and CDR2 FQNEAQ (reference sequence). Deletions cut 2 bases from V and 0 bases from J, with 10 bases between. The CDR3 sequence is 15 residues long. Here the CDR3 reads CASSLFIEANYGYTF. CDR3 coding DNA: TGTGCCAGCAGCTTATTCATCGAAGCTAACTATGGCTACACCTTC.

The gene calls are TRBV5-1 and TRBJ1-6; a possible D gene is TRBD1 (6 bases). Germline CDR1 reads SGHRS; CDR2 reads YFSETQ. The CDR3 extends over 17 amino acids. Between the trimmed V and J ends, which lost 0 bases and 2 bases, there was a span of 12 bases. The CDR3 coding sequence is TGCGCCAGCAGCTTGGAGGCAGGGGCCCCCTATAATTCACCCCTCCACTTT. This gives the protein CASSLEAGAPYNSPLHF. Looking up the rest from reference TRBV5-1 and TRBJ1-6 gives the full variable domain: KAGVTQTPRYLIKTRGQQVTLSCSPISGHRSVSWYQQTPGQGLQFLFEYFSETQRNKGNFPGRFSGRQFSNSRSEMNVSTLELGDSALYLCASSLEAGAPYNSPLHFGNGTRLTVT.

This clonotype was recorded a few times. The chain uses TRBV29-1 and TRBJ2-1; the match to TRBD2 covers 9 bases. V trimming: 7 bases; J trimming: 10 bases; junction bases outside the gene matches: 14. The CDR3 consists of 14 residues. Germline V gene lookup returns CDR1 SQVTM and CDR2 ANQGSEA. CDR3 sequence reads: CSASRGGGPGEQFF. The CDR3 DNA reads TGCAGCGCTTCTCGCGGGGGGGGGCCTGGGGAGCAGTTCTTC.

This clonotype was detected a few times. The chain carries TRBV29-1 and TRBJ1-2; D not resolved. V was trimmed by 4 bases and J by 11 bases, leaving 8 bases between them. CDR1 and CDR2 (germline): SQVTM, ANQGSEA. This CDR3 contains 9 residues. The CDR3 region is CSVGSGYTF. For the CDR3, the DNA is TGCAGCGTTGGGAGTGGTTACACCTTC.

Note on this clonotype: At one end the junction does not follow the germline gene, possibly because of a read error. The CDR3 protein is CAGSPRLNTGELFF. In DNA, the CDR3 is TGTGCCGGCAGCCCCCGACTCAACACCGGGGAGCTGTTTTTT. V and J are TRBV3-1 and TRBJ2-2; the D is unclear. The CDR3 runs to 14 residues. Germline lookup yields CDR1 LGHDT and CDR2 YNNKEL (reference sequence).

This clonotype turned up a few times. The J gene is TRBJ2-3, the V gene TRBV20-1, with 9 bases identical to TRBD2. Germline assignment: CDR1 DFQATT and CDR2 SNEGSKA (reference sequence). V was clipped by 6 bases and J by 4 bases; unmatched bases: 11. This CDR3 comprises 15 residues. CDR3: CSAGNAGGRADTQYF. CDR3 sequence (DNA): TGCAGTGCGGGAAATGCGGGGGGGCGTGCAGATACGCAGTATTTT.

The chain is built from TRBV13 and TRBJ2-1; the match to TRBD1 covers 7 bases. Trimming took 4 bases from V and 8 from J; bases not matched to a gene: 11. This CDR3 contains 15 residues. Germline V gene data show CDR1 as PRHDT and CDR2 as FYEKMQ (reference sequence). CDR3 in DNA: TGTGCCAGCAGCTATAGGACAGGTGCTTGGGATGAGCAGTTCTTC. It encodes CASSYRTGAWDEQFF.

In this sample, this clonotype turned up many times. The chain links TRBV12-3 or TRBV12-4 to TRBJ1-2; possibly TRBD1 for D (6 bases). CDR3 length: 14 amino acids. V dropped 5 bases and J dropped 7 bases, with 17 bases sitting between them. CDR3 DNA sequence: TGTGCCAGCAGTCCACTACAGGGAGGGTTTGGCTACACCTTC. Its translation is CASSPLQGGFGYTF.

A remark on this clonotype: One end of the junction is discordant with germline, which a read error may explain. The gene calls are TRBV7-2 and TRBJ2-5, with D perhaps assigned TRBD1 or TRBD2 (5 bases each). The CDR3 length is 15 residues. CDR1 and CDR2 (germline): SGHTA, FQGNSA. CDR3 bases: TGTGCCAGCAGCTCGGGACCCACCAACGGGGAGATCCAGTACTTC. This gives the protein CASSSGPTNGEIQYF.

In its sample, this clonotype was seen a few times. The chain recombines TRBV27 with TRBJ1-1; D is unresolved. Trimming left V 8 bases short and J 1 base short, with 14 bases between. Germline-derived CDR1 and CDR2 are MNHEY and SMNVEV (reference sequence). The CDR3 has 14 amino acids. CDR3 sequence: CASQSPSGNTEAFF. The DNA for the CDR3 is TGTGCCAGCCAATCCCCCTCGGGGAACACTGAAGCTTTCTTT.

This clonotype was picked up many times. The chain joins TRBV7-2 to TRBJ2-7; 11 bases are a match to TRBD2. V shed 5 bases, J shed 7 bases, and the junction held 7 bases outside the gene matches. This CDR3 has 14 residues. Germline CDR1 reads SGHTA; CDR2 reads FQGNSA. The CDR3 sequence is CASSPTSGVGEQYF. The CDR3 nucleotides read TGTGCCAGCAGCCCGACTAGCGGGGTAGGGGAGCAGTACTTC. The variable domain in full, with the rest retrieved from reference TRBV7-2 and TRBJ2-7, is GAGVSQSPSNKVTEKGKDVELRCDPISGHTALYWYRQSLGQGLEFLIYFQGNSAPDKSGLPSDRFSAERTGGSVSTLTIQRTQQEDSAVYLCASSPTSGVGEQYFGPGTRLTVT.

Only a few counts were recorded for this clonotype. The gene calls are TRBV14 and TRBJ1-2, with 7 bases matching TRBD1. V lost 4 bases and J lost 6; bases outside the gene matches: 8. Germline V gene data show CDR1 as SGHDN and CDR2 as FVKESK. The CDR3 has 14 residues. The DNA for the CDR3 is TGTGCCAGCAGCCGAGACATTACAGGGGATGGCTACACCTTC. It yields the protein CASSRDITGDGYTF.

The chain joins TRBV6-1 to TRBJ1-4; D might be TRBD1 (6 bases). This CDR3 contains 16 residues. Per the germline V gene, CDR1 is MNHNS and CDR2 is SASEGT. Deletions cut 4 bases from V and 8 bases from J, with 20 bases between. The CDR3 spells CASSGGQFGGREKLFF. In nucleotides, the CDR3 is TGTGCCAGCAGTGGCGGACAGTTCGGGGGAAGGGAAAAACTGTTTTTT.

Note on this clonotype: The junction departs from the called germline gene at one end, perhaps through a read error. The rearrangement uses TRBV18 and TRBJ2-7; 9 nucleotides match TRBD1. The CDR3 consists of 16 residues. From germline, CDR1 is KGHSH and CDR2 LQKENI. CDR3 region: CTSSPRGIRDRDEQYF. CDR3 sequence (DNA): TGTACCAGCTCACCACGGGGAATTCGGGACAGGGACGAGCAGTACTTC.

Turning to this clonotype: A read error may produce the germline difference seen at one junction end. This chain links TRBV7-9 with TRBJ1-1; D gene uncertain. This CDR3 contains 14 residues. The germline V gene encodes CDR1 SEHNR and CDR2 FQNEAQ (reference sequence). CDR3: CARSPEQGHTEAFF. CDR3 nucleotides: TGTGCCCGCAGCCCGGAGCAAGGCCACACTGAAGCTTTCTTT.

V usage is TRBV7-9 and J usage is TRBJ1-3, with D unresolved. This CDR3 has 16 residues. V was pared by 1 base and J by 0 bases, with 10 bases between. Germline lookup yields CDR1 SEHNR and CDR2 FQNEAQ (reference sequence). The CDR3 DNA is TGTGCCAGCAGCTTAGGCGCTCTCCTCTCTGGAAACACCATATATTTT. Translated, it gives CASSLGALLSGNTIYF.

Comments on this clonotype: This may be a read error, as it is one base from a much larger clone. This rearrangement joins TRBV12-3 or TRBV12-4 to TRBJ1-2, with D possibly TRBD1 on 5 matching bases. The CDR3 totals 14 residues. The CDR3 DNA sequence: TGTGCCAGCAGCAGGGACGCAAGGCTGGAGGGCTGCACCTTC. Translated: CASSRDARLEGCTF.

This clonotype was seen more than once but under ten times. The rearrangement links TRBV19 to TRBJ2-7, with a tentative D call TRBD1 (6 bases). This CDR3 comprises 14 residues. The V end lost 5 bases, the J end lost 2 bases, and 13 bases lay between the germline ends. Per germline, CDR1 LNHDA and CDR2 SQIVND (reference sequence). The CDR3 loop is CASSDQGSTYEQYF. The CDR3 DNA follows: TGTGCCAGTAGTGATCAGGGGTCTACCTACGAGCAGTACTTC.

This clonotype was seen more than once but under ten times. The chain uses TRBV6-2 or TRBV6-3 and TRBJ1-4; D might be TRBD1 (5 bases). Germline V gives CDR1 MNHEY, CDR2 SVGEGT. The CDR3 consists of 14 residues. Trimming removed 6 bases at V and 5 bases at J, with 13 bases between. The CDR3 protein is CASRSWGRNEKLFF. Written as DNA, the CDR3 is TGTGCCAGCAGGTCGTGGGGACGAAATGAAAAACTGTTTTTT.